This T cell receptor (beta chain) was obtained from a study of T cells after yellow fever vaccination. The germline CDR1 and CDR2 sequences are DFQATT and SNEGSKA (reference sequence). This CDR3 has 19 amino acids. The V end was cut by 5 bases, the J end by 0 bases, with 23 bases between. TCRdb redid the calling of the 5' RACE reads with MiXCR, one entry per CDR3 protein. The sample contains around 600,000 distinct CDR3 sequences, 12% of which appear only once. This receptor was obtained from a man between 25 and 39 years old who received the YFV17D yellow fever vaccine. This chain joins TRBV20-1 and TRBJ2-6, with D perhaps TRBD1 or TRBD2 (5 bases each). Sequenced here: PBMCs, sampled on the day of the yellow fever booster vaccination. DNA of the CDR3: TGCAGTGCTGTAAAGGCTGGGGCTAGCAGCTTCTCTGGGGCCAACGTCCTGACTTTC. The encoded protein is CSAVKAGASSFSGANVLTF.